What follows are 32 T cell receptor beta chains derived from one specimen sequenced in a study of blood T cell repertoires in COVID-19. Generated by immunoSEQ multiplex PCR, the TCRdb table keeps only in-frame clones and is missing some. Of over 250,000 clones in the sample, 87% were seen once. The specimen was PBMCs or T cells enriched from blood (not recorded which). These TCRs come from a woman aged 18-35 years who had recovered from COVID-19.

J is TRBJ1-1 and V is TRBV19; 8 bases are a match to TRBD1. CDR1 and CDR2 (germline): LNHDA, SQIVND (reference sequence). V dropped 1 base and J dropped 3; count of bases not matched to a gene: 13. The CDR3 has 18 amino acids. The DNA of the CDR3 is TGTGCCAGTAGTATAGTAAATCGGGCAGGGGGCTGGTACACTGAAGCTTTCTTT. This translates into CASSIVNRAGGWYTEAFF.

The rearrangement uses TRBV7-2 and TRBJ2-2; TRBD1 matches at 12 bases. The V gene's germline CDR1 is SGHTA and CDR2 FQGNSA. This CDR3 has 17 amino acids. V shed 3 bases and J 6 bases; nucleotides not matched to a gene: 8. CDR3 bases: TGTGCCAGCAGCTTTACATCCGGGACAGGGGGCTCCGGGGAGCTGTTTTTT. This codes for CASSFTSGTGGSGELFF.

The chain uses TRBV7-8 and TRBJ1-1; 9 nucleotides match TRBD1. With 5 bases clipped from V and 6 bases from J, the junction kept 7 bases outside the gene matches. The length of the CDR3 is 14 residues. Germline V gives CDR1 SGHVS, CDR2 FQNEAQ. CDR3 amino acids: CASSETGGDAEAFF. The CDR3 DNA is TGTGCCAGCAGCGAGACAGGGGGTGACGCTGAAGCTTTCTTT.

The V and J genes are TRBV18 and TRBJ2-7, with D possibly being TRBD2 (6 bases). The V gene lost 2 bases and the J gene lost 6 bases, with 11 bases spanning the gap. This CDR3 is 13 amino acids long. In germline, CDR1 is KGHSH, CDR2 LQKENI. The CDR3 DNA follows: TGTGCCAGCTCACCATCCGCGGGGTCCGAGCAGTACTTC. Encoded protein: CASSPSAGSEQYF.

The chain carries TRBV5-6 and TRBJ2-7; perhaps TRBD2 as D (5 bases). Trimming cost V 3 bases and J 7 bases, with 11 bases left between them. The CDR3 extends over 12 amino acids. Germline CDR1 is SGHDT and CDR2 is YYEEEE. CDR3 region: CASSWGDGEQYF. The DNA for the CDR3 is TGTGCCAGCAGCTGGGGAGACGGGGAGCAGTACTTC.

This clone was seen a few times. V and J are TRBV18 and TRBJ2-7; 10 nucleotides agree with TRBD1. This CDR3 spans 18 amino acids. The V gene end was trimmed by 3 bases and the J gene end by 5 bases; junction bases not matched to a gene: 16. Germline assignment: CDR1 KGHSH and CDR2 LQKENI. The CDR3 sequence: CASSPIIGIRDRGNEQYF. As DNA, the CDR3 is TGTGCCAGCTCACCTATAATCGGAATCCGGGACAGGGGTAACGAGCAGTACTTC.

The chain has TRBV18 and TRBJ1-6; D is uncertain. The V gene's germline CDR1 is KGHSH and CDR2 LQKENI. Trimming took off 1 base at V and 1 base at J, with 8 bases between the two ends. The CDR3 length is 16 residues. The CDR3 DNA follows: TGTGCCAGCTCACCACAACCGGGGTCCTATAATTCACCCCTCCACTTT. The encoded protein is CASSPQPGSYNSPLHF.

This clone came up once. This rearrangement joins TRBV5-5 to TRBJ2-7, with 7 nucleotides matching TRBD2. The CDR3 is made up of 15 amino acids. V gave up 1 base and J gave up 4 bases; unmatched junction bases: 8. Germline CDR1 reads SGHKS; CDR2 reads YYEKEE (reference sequence). CDR3 amino acids: CASSLNAGVGYEQYF. CDR3 in DNA: TGTGCCAGCAGCTTGAATGCGGGAGTGGGGTACGAGCAGTACTTC. The variable domain in full, with the rest retrieved from reference TRBV5-5 and TRBJ2-7, is DAGVTQSPTHLIKTRGQQVTLRCSPISGHKSVSWYQQVLGQGPQFIFQYYEKEERGRGNFPDRFSARQFPNYSSELNVNALLLGDSALYLCASSLNAGVGYEQYFGPGTRLTVT.

This clone was seen only once. V usage is TRBV4-3 and J usage is TRBJ1-1; 9 bases match TRBD1. Germline V gives CDR1 LGHNA, CDR2 YSLEER. After removal of 0 bases from V and 3 bases from J, the junction contained 5 bases not matched to a gene. The CDR3 is made up of 16 amino acids. The CDR3 is CASSQEGDRVDTEAFF. CDR3 DNA: TGCGCCAGCAGCCAAGAAGGGGACAGGGTGGACACTGAAGCTTTCTTT.

J is TRBJ2-1 and V is TRBV9; maybe TRBD2 (6 bases). The CDR3 totals 16 residues. Germline CDR1 and CDR2: SGDLS and YYNGEE. The V end was cut by 0 bases, the J end by 9 bases, with 19 bases between. In DNA form, the CDR3 reads TGTGCCAGCAGCGTAGGGTCTTTTTTGCTCGGGGGTGAGCAGTTCTTC. Its translation is CASSVGSFLLGGEQFF.

This clone is a singleton in its sample. The J gene is TRBJ2-2, the V gene TRBV9; TRBD2 matches 8 bases. Germline V gene lookup returns CDR1 SGDLS and CDR2 YYNGEE. This CDR3 region has 16 residues. The trim removed 3 bases at V and 6 bases at J, leaving 10 bases unmatched. This chain's CDR3 is CASSALGTRTPGELFF. CDR3 bases: TGTGCCAGCAGCGCTTTGGGGACTAGAACTCCCGGGGAGCTGTTTTTT.

This chain links TRBV7-9 with TRBJ1-2; D is possibly TRBD1 (5 bases). CDR1 is SEHNR and CDR2 is FQNEAQ in the germline V gene (reference sequence). The CDR3 runs 16 residues. V lost 4 bases and J lost 4, with 19 bases in between. The CDR3 coding sequence is TGTGCCAGCAGCTCAACGGGGGAGGGAATGGGCTATGGCTACACCTTC. Translating it yields CASSSTGEGMGYGYTF.

CDR3 in amino acids: CASTPRRDSYEQYF. Written as DNA, the CDR3 is TGTGCCAGCACCCCTCGGAGGGACTCCTACGAGCAGTACTTC. The J gene is TRBJ2-7, the V gene TRBV11-1; possible D gene TRBD2, 6 bases. Looked up from germline, CDR1 is SGHAT and CDR2 is FQDESV (reference sequence). CDR3 length equals 14 residues. V was trimmed by 7 bases and J by 0 bases, leaving 13 bases between them.

The V and J genes are TRBV7-6 and TRBJ2-1, with D maybe TRBD2 (5 bases). Germline V CDR1 and CDR2: SGHVS, FNYEAQ. Trimming shortened V by 5 bases and J by 0 bases, and 14 bases separated the two germline ends. The CDR3 runs to 16 residues. CDR3 region: CASSPAATSSYNEQFF. The CDR3, as DNA: TGTGCCAGCAGCCCAGCGGCTACGAGCTCCTACAATGAGCAGTTCTTC. The full variable domain, its missing parts supplied by reference TRBV7-6 and TRBJ2-1, is GAGVSQSPRYKVTKRGQDVALRCDPISGHVSLYWYRQALGQGPEFLTYFNYEAQQDKSGLPNDRFSAERPEGSISTLTIQRTEQRDSAMYRCASSPAATSSYNEQFFGPGTRLTVL.

J is TRBJ1-2 and V is TRBV11-1; D is perhaps TRBD1 (6 bases). CDR3 length: 13 amino acids. The V end lost 2 bases, the J end lost 5 bases, and 9 bases lay between the germline ends. Germline V gives CDR1 SGHAT, CDR2 FQDESV (reference sequence). The CDR3 DNA is TGTGCCAGCAGCTTACAGGGGTGGTATGGCTACACCTTC. Protein product: CASSLQGWYGYTF.

The chain carries TRBV7-2 and TRBJ1-3, with TRBD1 as a possible D gene (5 bases). This CDR3 contains 16 residues. With 5 bases removed from V and 0 bases from J, the gap between germline ends came to 14 bases. CDR1 and CDR2 from the germline V gene are SGHTA and FQGNSA. The CDR3 protein is CASSGLGRASGNTIYF. The CDR3 DNA sequence: TGTGCCAGCAGCGGCCTCGGCAGGGCCTCTGGAAACACCATATATTTT.

J is TRBJ1-5 and V is TRBV19; 9 nucleotides line up with TRBD1. The CDR3 extends over 15 amino acids. V lost 6 bases, J lost 4 bases, and 7 bases stayed unmatched. The germline CDR1 and CDR2 sequences are LNHDA and SQIVND (reference sequence). CDR3 residues: CASRGTGTGNQPQHF. The DNA for the CDR3 is TGTGCCAGTAGGGGGACCGGGACAGGGAATCAGCCCCAGCATTTT.

V is TRBV28 and J is TRBJ1-5; D is possibly TRBD1 (6 bases). Looked up from germline, CDR1 is MDHEN and CDR2 is SYDVKM. CDR3 size: 12 residues. Trimming stripped 8 bases from V and 2 bases from J, with 7 bases between. CDR3: CASWTGNQPQHF. The CDR3 DNA sequence: TGTGCCAGCTGGACAGGCAATCAGCCCCAGCATTTT.

This chain links TRBV3-1 (or the pseudogene TRBV3-2) with TRBJ2-7, with a weak D call TRBD1 (6 bases). The CDR3 consists of 19 residues. The V gene lost 0 bases and the J gene lost 4 bases, with 25 bases spanning the gap. Germline V lookup: CDR1 LGHDT, CDR2 YNNKEL (reference sequence). The CDR3 spells CASSQDLQESYRGTYEQYF. In DNA, the CDR3 is TGTGCCAGCAGCCAAGATCTCCAGGAGTCCTACAGAGGGACATACGAGCAGTACTTC.

This clone was observed a few times. The chain couples TRBV27 to TRBJ2-2, with D maybe TRBD1 (6 bases). Germline CDR1 and CDR2: MNHEY and SMNVEV (reference sequence). V gave up 5 bases and J gave up 5 bases, with 15 bases separating them. The CDR3 spans 15 residues. CDR3 DNA: TGTGCCAGCAGTGCCCGCCAGGGGTGGACCGGGGAGCTGTTTTTT. This gives the protein CASSARQGWTGELFF.

The sample holds one count of this clone. The V gene is TRBV6-5, the J gene TRBJ1-2, with unresolved D. Trimming took off 2 bases at V and 2 bases at J, with 6 bases between the two ends. CDR1 is MNHEY, CDR2 SVGAGI, per germline. CDR3 length: 13 amino acids. CDR3 loop: CASSYELNYGYTF. The CDR3 region has the DNA TGTGCCAGCAGTTACGAGTTGAACTATGGCTACACCTTC.

The CDR3 region is CASSSGGWGVFLNTEAFF. The CDR3 region has the DNA TGTGCCAGCAGCTCGGGGGGCTGGGGGGTGTTTCTGAACACTGAAGCTTTCTTT. The chain has TRBV27 and TRBJ1-1, with D maybe TRBD1 (6 bases). CDR3 length: 18 amino acids. The germline CDR1 and CDR2 sequences are MNHEY and SMNVEV (reference sequence). The V gene lost 6 bases and the J gene lost 0 bases, with 23 bases spanning the gap.

This chain links TRBV5-1 with TRBJ2-1; TRBD1 agrees at 7 bases. Germline CDR1 reads SGHRS; CDR2 reads YFSETQ. CDR3 length equals 14 residues. V lost 2 bases and J lost 7; bases outside the gene matches: 6. The CDR3 DNA reads as TGCGCCAGCAGCTTCCCCCAGACAGGGAATGAGCAGTTCTTC. Translated, it gives CASSFPQTGNEQFF.

The chain uses TRBV18 and TRBJ1-5; TRBD1 is a possible D gene (5 bases). Germline CDR1 reads KGHSH; CDR2 reads LQKENI. The CDR3 sequence is 13 residues long. The V gene lost 6 bases and the J gene lost 7 bases, with 13 bases spanning the gap. The CDR3 nucleotides are TGTGCCAGCTCTAGGGAAGGGGTACAGCCCCAGCATTTT. Translating it yields CASSREGVQPQHF.

The CDR3 region is CASQVRSVSDTEAFF. The CDR3 DNA sequence: TGTGCCAGTCAAGTCCGCTCGGTATCGGACACTGAAGCTTTCTTT. The chain employs TRBV27 and TRBJ1-1, with no clear D. Germline assignment: CDR1 MNHEY and CDR2 SMNVEV (reference sequence). The CDR3 is 15 residues long. V was trimmed by 9 bases and J by 3 bases, leaving 20 bases between them.

V gene TRBV28 combines with J gene TRBJ2-7, with a possible D match to TRBD1 (5 bases). This CDR3 is built from 13 residues. Germline V gene sequence: CDR1 MDHEN, CDR2 SYDVKM. V was cut by 2 bases and J by 3 bases, with 8 bases left in between. CDR3 sequence (DNA): TGTGCCAGCAGTTTAGGCAGGGACTACGAGCAGTACTTC. The encoded protein is CASSLGRDYEQYF.

This chain links TRBV14 with TRBJ2-1; tentatively, D is TRBD1 (6 bases). Germline V gene sequence: CDR1 SGHDN, CDR2 FVKESK. V was cut by 4 bases and J by 4 bases, with 11 bases left in between. The CDR3 consists of 14 residues. CDR3 region: CASSRTTGYNEQFF. As DNA, the CDR3 is TGTGCCAGCAGCCGAACTACAGGGTACAATGAGCAGTTCTTC.

This rearrangement joins TRBV7-6 to TRBJ2-1; a weak D match, TRBD2 (6 bases). The CDR3 contains 14 residues. CDR1 and CDR2 from the germline V gene are SGHVS and FNYEAQ. V lost 5 bases to trimming and J lost 10 bases, with 18 bases between them. CDR3 nucleotide sequence: TGTGCCAGCAGCCCCTTGCCAAGCGGGCCCGAGCAGTTCTTC. Encoded protein: CASSPLPSGPEQFF.

CDR3 amino acids: CASSTPAQNTEAFF. The CDR3 nucleotides read TGTGCCAGTAGTACCCCCGCACAGAACACTGAAGCTTTCTTT. V and J are TRBV19 and TRBJ1-1; unclear D gene. Germline values: CDR1 LNHDA, CDR2 SQIVND (reference sequence). Trimming took off 4 bases at V and 1 base at J, with 10 bases between the two ends. The CDR3 length is 14 residues.

This clone was recorded only once. This sequence joins TRBV5-6 and TRBJ1-5; perhaps TRBD1 as D (5 bases). This CDR3 comprises 16 residues. CDR1 is SGHDT, CDR2 YYEEEE, per germline. With 1 base removed from V and 1 base from J, the gap between germline ends came to 12 bases. The CDR3 coding sequence is TGTGCCAGCAGCTTGATGGCGGGGGTGAGCAATCAGCCCCAGCATTTT. This codes for CASSLMAGVSNQPQHF.

The J gene is TRBJ2-5, the V gene TRBV5-1; TRBD1 matches 10 bases. V lost 0 bases to trimming and J lost 4 bases; unmatched junction nucleotides: 0. CDR1 is SGHRS, CDR2 YFSETQ, per germline. This CDR3 is 14 amino acids long. Here the CDR3 DNA reads TGCGCCAGCAGCTTGGGACAGGGGGCAGAGACCCAGTACTTC. Translated: CASSLGQGAETQYF.

The chain carries TRBV19 and TRBJ1-2; D gene uncertain. The CDR3 spans 12 residues. The germline V gene has CDR1 LNHDA and CDR2 SQIVND (reference sequence). Trimming stripped 5 bases from V and 4 bases from J, with 8 bases between. CDR3 DNA sequence: TGTGCCAGTAGTGAGGGTGTCTATGGCTACACCTTC. Protein: CASSEGVYGYTF.